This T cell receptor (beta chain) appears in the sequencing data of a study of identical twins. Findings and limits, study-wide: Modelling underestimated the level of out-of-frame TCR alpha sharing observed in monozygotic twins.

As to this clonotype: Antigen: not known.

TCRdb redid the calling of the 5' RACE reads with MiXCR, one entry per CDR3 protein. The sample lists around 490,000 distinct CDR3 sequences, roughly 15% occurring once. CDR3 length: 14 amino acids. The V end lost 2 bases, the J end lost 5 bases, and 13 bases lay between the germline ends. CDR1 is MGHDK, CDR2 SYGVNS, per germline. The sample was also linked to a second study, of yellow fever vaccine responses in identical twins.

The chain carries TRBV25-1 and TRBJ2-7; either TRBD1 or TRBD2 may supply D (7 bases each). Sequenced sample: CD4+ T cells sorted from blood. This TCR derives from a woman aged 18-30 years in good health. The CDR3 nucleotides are TGTGCCAGCAGTGAAACGACAGGGAGGGACGAGCAGTACTTC. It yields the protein CASSETTGRDEQYF.